The 4 T cell receptor beta chains presented below share a single source sample, sequenced in a study of identical twins. One entry per CDR3 protein results from TCRdb running MiXCR on the 5' RACE reads. The sample lists hundreds of thousands of distinct CDR3 sequences; roughly 7.5% were seen once. This sample also belongs to another study, concerning yellow fever vaccine responses in identical twins.

Sequenced material: memory (CD45RO+) T cells sorted from blood. All receptors derive from a woman aged 18-29 years in good health.

At least ten counts were recorded for this clonotype. V usage is TRBV7-2 and J usage is TRBJ2-7; TRBD1 matches at 7 bases. CDR3 size: 14 residues. CDR1 is SGHTA and CDR2 is FQGNSA in the germline V gene. V lost 3 bases, J lost 2 bases, and 4 bases stayed unmatched. The CDR3 protein is CASSFTRGTYEQYF. As DNA, the CDR3 is TGTGCCAGCAGCTTTACCAGGGGGACCTACGAGCAGTACTTC.

Comment on this clonotype: A read error may produce the germline difference seen at one junction end. J is TRBJ2-2 and V is TRBV20-1; no clear D. From germline, CDR1 is DFQATT and CDR2 SNEGSKA (reference sequence). This CDR3 region has 16 residues. Here the CDR3 reads CSARQPDGLNTWELFF. The CDR3 DNA follows: TGCAGTGCTAGACAGCCGGACGGATTGAACACCTGGGAGCTGTTTTTT.

V and J are TRBV20-1 and TRBJ2-2; TRBD1 or TRBD2 may be the D gene (5 bases each). The CDR3 is 15 amino acids. Deletions cut 2 bases from V and 3 bases from J, with 13 bases between. Germline values: CDR1 DFQATT, CDR2 SNEGSKA (reference sequence). The CDR3 DNA sequence: TGCAGTGCTAGACTCACGGGGCGGGACACCGGGGAGCTGTTTTTT. Translating it yields CSARLTGRDTGELFF.

CDR3 sequence (DNA): TGTGCCAGCTCACAACAGGGAACTGAAGCTTTCTTT. This sequence encodes CASSQQGTEAFF. This sequence joins TRBV18 and TRBJ1-1; D is possibly TRBD1 (6 bases). Between the trimmed V and J ends, which lost 4 bases and 5 bases, there was a span of 8 bases. Germline CDR1 is KGHSH and CDR2 is LQKENI. CDR3 size: 12 residues.